One and the same sample provided the 18 T cell receptor beta chains below, sequenced in a study of blood T cells in healthy people across ages. Next came a second PCR, run for about 6 to 11 cycles, which used a sample-barcoded 5' primer along with a J-beta primer mix. TCRdb reanalysed the 5' RACE reads using MiXCR and keeps one entry per CDR3 protein. Here the sample spans roughly 2 million distinct CDR3 sequences, 49% being singletons. Sequenced sample: blood. These receptors all come from a woman aged 40 to 50 in good health.

The chain couples TRBV18 to TRBJ2-3, with a tentative D call TRBD2 (7 bases). This CDR3 has 16 amino acids. CDR1 is KGHSH, CDR2 LQKENI, per germline. The ends were cut back, 2 bases at V and 2 bases at J, with 14 bases in the middle. The CDR3 loop is CASSPVRGGPTDTQYF. The CDR3 DNA reads as TGTGCCAGCTCACCAGTTCGCGGGGGCCCCACAGATACGCAGTATTTT.

In this sample, this clonotype turned up a few times. The rearrangement uses TRBV7-2 and TRBJ2-1; no reliable D call. Trimming took 5 bases from V and 0 from J, leaving 11 bases between them. This CDR3 spans 15 amino acids. Germline CDR1 reads SGHTA; CDR2 reads FQGNSA. The CDR3 DNA follows: TGTGCCAGCAGCCGGGTGTCGAGCTCCTACAATGAGCAGTTCTTC. This translates into CASSRVSSSYNEQFF.

This clonotype was counted once. CDR3 sequence (DNA): TGTGCCAGCAGTGGACAGGCTCATGGCTACACCTTC. It yields the protein CASSGQAHGYTF. The gene calls are TRBV25-1 and TRBJ1-2; TRBD1 is a possible D gene (6 bases). The CDR3 loop spans 12 amino acids. Germline lookup yields CDR1 MGHDK and CDR2 SYGVNS. V was shortened by 4 bases and J by 6 bases, with 9 bases between the two germline ends.

The V and J genes are TRBV2 and TRBJ2-1; a weak D match, TRBD1 (5 bases). V lost 1 base and J lost 7, with 11 bases in between. This CDR3 region has 14 residues. Per germline, CDR1 SNHLY and CDR2 FYNNEI. This CDR3 reads CASSEEQDTNEQFF. CDR3 coding DNA: TGTGCCAGCAGTGAAGAACAGGATACGAATGAGCAGTTCTTC.

The chain is built from TRBV12-3 or TRBV12-4 and TRBJ1-2; tentatively, D is TRBD1 (6 bases). Between the trimmed V and J ends, which lost 4 bases and 7 bases, there was a span of 19 bases. The CDR3 is made up of 15 amino acids. CDR3: CASSSLRGARGGYTF. The CDR3 nucleotides read TGTGCCAGCAGTTCCCTTAGGGGGGCGAGGGGTGGCTACACCTTC.

This clonotype has only a few counts. The chain recombines TRBV12-3 or TRBV12-4 with TRBJ2-5; 7 nucleotides align to TRBD1. Unmatched junction bases numbered 5, after V lost 1 base and J lost 3 bases. CDR3 length: 15 amino acids. CDR3: CASSLGQGIEETQYF. CDR3 sequence (DNA): TGTGCCAGCAGTTTAGGACAGGGAATAGAAGAGACCCAGTACTTC.

This clonotype was detected only a few times. The CDR3 nucleotides are TGCAGTGCTAGCGCCGGACAGGGGACCTACGAGCAGTACTTC. This codes for CSASAGQGTYEQYF. The chain is built from TRBV20-1 and TRBJ2-5; 9 bases line up with TRBD1. The J call may be wrong; the DNA end is better matched by TRBJ2-7. Germline CDR1 DFQATT, CDR2 SNEGSKA (reference sequence). The CDR3 sequence is 14 residues long.

This clonotype has just a few counts. The chain carries TRBV5-1 and TRBJ2-7; D remains unclear. Trimming shortened V by 2 bases and J by 1 base, and 10 bases separated the two germline ends. The CDR3 consists of 14 residues. The germline V gene has CDR1 SGHRS and CDR2 YFSETQ. CDR3 sequence (DNA): TGCGCCAGCAGCTTTCTCGGAACTTCCTACGAGCAGTACTTC. Translating gives CASSFLGTSYEQYF.

The V call is TRBV20-1, the J call TRBJ2-6; TRBD1 agrees at 7 bases. Germline CDR1 is DFQATT and CDR2 is SNEGSKA (reference sequence). The CDR3 contains 16 residues. The V and J ends lost 0 bases and 2 bases, in that order; junction bases with no gene match: 4. The CDR3: CSAREGTGAGANVLTF. The CDR3 nucleotides are TGCAGTGCTAGAGAGGGTACAGGGGCTGGGGCCAACGTCCTGACTTTC.

The CDR3 sequence is CASSSWTGGNEQFF. The CDR3 DNA follows: TGCGCCAGCAGCTCCTGGACAGGGGGCAATGAGCAGTTCTTC. The chain employs TRBV5-1 and TRBJ2-1; 10 bases are a match to TRBD1. Trimming took 3 bases from V and 6 from J; bases not matched to a gene: 3. The CDR3 length is 14 residues. Germline V gene lookup returns CDR1 SGHRS and CDR2 YFSETQ.

The chain has TRBV18 and TRBJ1-2; no clear D. V lost 3 bases and J lost 1, with 6 bases in between. The CDR3 is 13 amino acids. Germline V gene sequence: CDR1 KGHSH, CDR2 LQKENI. Here the CDR3 DNA reads TGTGCCAGCTCACCTGAGAGTAACTATGGCTACACCTTC. Protein sequence: CASSPESNYGYTF.

The chain joins TRBV7-2 to TRBJ2-3, with 7 bases fitting TRBD2. Unmatched junction bases numbered 9, after V lost 5 bases and J lost 7 bases. CDR1 is SGHTA and CDR2 is FQGNSA in the germline V gene. The CDR3 consists of 14 residues. CDR3 nucleotide sequence: TGTGCCAGCAGCGCCCGGAGCGGGACGAATACGCAGTATTTT. As protein: CASSARSGTNTQYF.

V is TRBV6-5 and J is TRBJ2-7, with TRBD1 matching 8 bases. This CDR3 has 15 amino acids. Trimming cost V 8 bases and J 0 bases; bases outside gene matches: 9. Germline V gene sequence: CDR1 MNHEY, CDR2 SVGAGI. CDR3 sequence reads: CASRPDRGPSYEQYF. CDR3 sequence (DNA): TGTGCCAGCCGCCCTGACAGGGGCCCCTCCTACGAGCAGTACTTC.

This rearrangement joins TRBV12-3 or TRBV12-4 to TRBJ2-1, with D unresolved. Trimming cost V 6 bases and J 10 bases, with 7 bases left between them. The CDR3 contains 10 residues. The CDR3 spells CASSIREQFF. CDR3 coding DNA: TGTGCCAGCAGCATAAGGGAGCAGTTCTTC.

In this sample, this clonotype turned up a few times. V is TRBV11-1 and J is TRBJ2-7; no clear D gene. Germline V CDR1 and CDR2: SGHAT, FQDESV (reference sequence). CDR3 length: 14 amino acids. V lost 6 bases and J lost 3, with 15 bases in between. Here the CDR3 DNA reads TGTGCCAGCAGTTCCCCTCGGGCCGGCTACGAGCAGTACTTC. This sequence encodes CASSSPRAGYEQYF.

V gene TRBV12-3 or TRBV12-4 combines with J gene TRBJ2-1; 9 bases align to TRBD2. The CDR3 runs to 17 residues. The J segment lost 0 bases and the V segment lost 3 bases, leaving 6 bases of the junction unmatched. DNA of the CDR3: TGTGCCAGCAGTTTGCCAGCGGGGGGCAGCTCCTACAATGAGCAGTTCTTC. Its translation: CASSLPAGGSSYNEQFF.

A few counts support this clonotype. The junction shows a germline mismatch at one end, possibly a read error. The genes are TRBV4-1 and TRBJ1-2; 7 bases match TRBD1. CDR1 is MGHRA, CDR2 YSYEKL, per germline. This CDR3 has 14 residues. CDR3 region: CASRQDEGAVGYTF. The CDR3 nucleotides are TGCGCCAGCAGACAAGACGAGGGGGCAGTTGGCTACACCTTC.

V gene TRBV5-1 combines with J gene TRBJ2-7, with 7 bases matching TRBD1. Germline lookup yields CDR1 SGHRS and CDR2 YFSETQ. V shed 0 bases and J 0 bases; nucleotides not matched to a gene: 9. This CDR3 is 17 amino acids long. The CDR3 bases are TGCGCCAGCAGCTTGGAGACAGGGTTCCTCTCCTCCTACGAGCAGTACTTC. Its translation is CASSLETGFLSSYEQYF.